These 27 T cell receptor beta chains share one sample of origin, sequenced in a study of blood T cells in healthy people across ages. A sample-barcoded 5' primer and a J-beta primer mix were used in a second PCR of roughly 7 to 11 cycles. From the 5' RACE reads, TCRdb called clonotypes with MiXCR, one entry per CDR3 protein. The sample shows some 1.5 million distinct CDR3 sequences, about 30% of them seen only once. The sequenced material came from blood. The source of these receptors is a woman under 40 in good health.

The CDR3 bases are TGTGCCAGCAGTGGGCAGGAAGGGGCCAACGTCCTGACTTTC. It translates to CASSGQEGANVLTF. The chain employs TRBV2 and TRBJ2-6; the D is unclear. The germline gives CDR1 SNHLY, CDR2 FYNNEI. Trimming left V 4 bases short and J 4 bases short, with 8 bases between. The CDR3 has 14 amino acids.

This clonotype showed up just once. One junction end does not reproduce the germline sequence, and a read error may be involved. V is TRBV28 and J is TRBJ2-6, with D maybe TRBD1 (6 bases). This CDR3 is built from 17 residues. CDR1 is MDHEN, CDR2 SYDVKM, per germline. Here the CDR3 DNA reads TGTGCCAGCAGAGACGACAGGACATCCTCTGGGGGCAACGTCCTGACTTTC. Its translation is CASRDDRTSSGGNVLTF.

The chain carries TRBV3-1 and TRBJ2-5; perhaps TRBD2 as D (5 bases). The end of the DNA fits TRBJ2-7 better, so the J call may be wrong. The CDR3 runs 14 residues. Germline CDR1 and CDR2: LGHDT and YNNKEL (reference sequence). CDR3 bases: TGTGCCAGCAGCCAAGATACGAGGGCAGGCGAGCAGTACTTC. It is translated as CASSQDTRAGEQYF.

There are a few counts of this clonotype. V gene TRBV21-1 combines with J gene TRBJ2-4; TRBD2, the D gene given by the table, was not confirmed from the DNA. TRBV21-1 is tagged as a pseudogene. The CDR3 spans 17 residues. CDR3 residues: CASSRREGHLAKNIQYF. DNA for the CDR3: TGTGCCAGCAGCCGACGGGAGGGCCACCTAGCCAAAAACATTCAGTACTTC.

This clonotype was found once. It may be a read error: a sequence one base away is much more abundant. The chain joins TRBV11-2 to TRBJ2-1, with D possibly matching TRBD2 (6 bases). Germline lookup yields CDR1 SGHAT and CDR2 FQNNGV. CDR3 length: 15 amino acids. The V end was cut by 4 bases, the J end by 2 bases, with 12 bases between. CDR3 protein: CASSSGAGTYNEQFF. CDR3 bases: TGTGCCAGCAGCTCCGGGGCGGGAACCTACAATGAGCAGTTCTTC.

This rearrangement joins TRBV6-2 or TRBV6-3 to TRBJ2-3, with a possible D match to TRBD2 (5 bases). Trimming pared 7 bases from V and 0 bases from J, leaving 14 bases between. CDR1 and CDR2 (germline): MNHEY, SVGEGT. This CDR3 is 15 amino acids long. DNA for the CDR3: TGTGCCAGCACGGTAGGAGGCCCCAGCACAGATACGCAGTATTTT. This encodes CASTVGGPSTDTQYF.

The genes are TRBV5-1 and TRBJ1-2, with 7 bases lining up with TRBD1. CDR3 size: 17 residues. Germline loops: CDR1 SGHRS, CDR2 YFSETQ. Germline trimming cut 3 bases from V and 2 bases from J; bases unmatched to any gene: 13. CDR3 in amino acids: CASSSGAGPGGNYGYTF. In nucleotides, the CDR3 is TGCGCCAGCAGCTCCGGGGCAGGGCCAGGGGGGAACTATGGCTACACCTTC.

The V call is TRBV20-1, the J call TRBJ2-3, with 7 nucleotides matching TRBD1. This CDR3 has 11 residues. J lost 9 bases, V lost 5 bases, and 5 bases had no gene match. Germline V gives CDR1 DFQATT, CDR2 SNEGSKA (reference sequence). The CDR3 DNA reads TGCAGTGCTGTACCGGGACAGACGCAGTATTTT. It specifies CSAVPGQTQYF.

This clonotype was counted a few times. The chain is built from TRBV15 and TRBJ2-6, with D tentatively TRBD2 (7 bases). This CDR3 has 19 residues. The V end was cut by 0 bases, the J end by 0 bases, with 15 bases between. Germline V CDR1 and CDR2: LNHNV, YYDKDF (reference sequence). In DNA, the CDR3 is TGTGCCACCAGCAGAGATAGGGGGGGCGCGATCTCTGGGGCCAACGTCCTGACTTTC. Translation gives CATSRDRGGAISGANVLTF. Drawing the rest from reference TRBV15 and TRBJ2-6, the complete variable domain is DAMVIQNPRYQVTQFGKPVTLSCSQTLNHNVMYWYQQKSSQAPKLLFHYYDKDFNNEADTPDNFQSRRPNTSFCFLDIRSPGLGDTAMYLCATSRDRGGAISGANVLTFGAGSRLTVL.

This sequence joins TRBV20-1 and TRBJ2-2; D not certain. The CDR3 contains 14 residues. Trimming took 0 bases from V and 6 from J, leaving 11 bases between them. Germline V gives CDR1 DFQATT, CDR2 SNEGSKA (reference sequence). The CDR3 spells CSARDRGPSGELFF. The CDR3 nucleotides are TGCAGTGCTAGAGATCGAGGACCATCCGGGGAGCTGTTTTTT.

In this sample, this clonotype turned up many times. The V gene is TRBV28, the J gene TRBJ2-7; D may be TRBD1 (5 bases). V dropped 6 bases and J dropped 6 bases, with 12 bases sitting between them. This CDR3 comprises 12 residues. Germline V gene data show CDR1 as MDHEN and CDR2 as SYDVKM. The DNA of the CDR3 is TGTGCCAGCAGGCAAACAGGTGGCGAGCAGTACTTC. Its translation: CASRQTGGEQYF.

This clonotype was picked up a small number of times. Here the CDR3 reads CASSQGSGLAGFSDTQYF. In DNA, the CDR3 is TGTGCCAGCAGCCAAGGGTCCGGCCTAGCGGGTTTCTCAGATACGCAGTATTTT. The chain joins TRBV14 to TRBJ2-3; TRBD2 matches at 8 bases. The V and J ends lost 1 base and 4 bases, in that order; junction bases with no gene match: 13. Germline CDR1 is SGHDN and CDR2 is FVKESK. The CDR3 contains 18 residues.

The J gene is TRBJ1-1, the V gene TRBV27, with unresolved D. This CDR3 comprises 15 residues. V dropped 5 bases and J dropped 4 bases, with 17 bases sitting between them. Per germline, CDR1 MNHEY and CDR2 SMNVEV (reference sequence). DNA for the CDR3: TGTGCCAGCAGTCCTATCACCCGTTGGGGCACTGAAGCTTTCTTT. Translation: CASSPITRWGTEAFF.

This clonotype was counted a few times. The chain joins TRBV20-1 to TRBJ2-5, with TRBD2 matching 11 bases. Germline CDR1 and CDR2: DFQATT and SNEGSKA (reference sequence). The J segment lost 5 bases and the V segment lost 4 bases, leaving 6 bases of the junction unmatched. The CDR3 has 14 amino acids. This CDR3 reads CSATLAGVRETQYF. Written as DNA, the CDR3 is TGCAGTGCTACACTAGCGGGAGTGAGGGAGACCCAGTACTTC.

In the case of this clonotype: The CDR3 ends on some other residue instead of the conserved phenylalanine or tryptophan, so this is likely a read error. The chain uses TRBV20-1 and TRBJ1-5; D remains ambiguous. V was clipped by 0 bases and J by 0 bases, with 6 bases between them. The germline V gene has CDR1 DFQATT and CDR2 SNEGSKA (reference sequence). The CDR3 sequence is 14 residues long. DNA of the CDR3: TGCAGTGCTAGAGACAGAACTAGCAATCAGCCCCAGCATTGT. The encoded protein is CSARDRTSNQPQHC.

V and J are TRBV5-5 and TRBJ1-6; D is perhaps TRBD1 (5 bases). Trimming pared 5 bases from V and 2 bases from J, leaving 14 bases between. In germline, CDR1 is SGHKS, CDR2 YYEKEE (reference sequence). The CDR3 length is 16 residues. CDR3 residues: CASSSGPGAYNSPLHF. In nucleotides, the CDR3 is TGTGCCAGCAGTTCGGGACCGGGGGCCTATAATTCACCCCTCCACTTT.

The V call is TRBV20-1, the J call TRBJ2-1; D may match TRBD1 or TRBD2 (5 bases each). Gene TRBJ2-7 matches the end of the DNA better, so the J call may be wrong. Per the germline V gene, CDR1 is DFQATT and CDR2 is SNEGSKA (reference sequence). This CDR3 is built from 16 residues. The CDR3, as DNA: TGCAGTGCTAGAGATACAGCCGAGGGGCCGTACAATGAGCAGTACTTC. Translating it yields CSARDTAEGPYNEQYF.

The chain couples TRBV6-6 to TRBJ2-3; D is possibly TRBD1 or TRBD2 (6 bases each). CDR1 and CDR2 from the germline V gene are MNHNY and SVGAGI (reference sequence). CDR3 length equals 14 residues. The V gene lost 5 bases and the J gene lost 7 bases, with 16 bases spanning the gap. The CDR3 DNA reads as TGTGCCAGCAGTCCTGGACGGGGGACACATACGCAGTATTTT. Translated, it gives CASSPGRGTHTQYF.

This clonotype was detected a few times. This rearrangement joins TRBV5-1 to TRBJ2-1, with D possibly called TRBD1 or TRBD2 (5 bases each). The CDR3 covers 15 residues. CDR1 is SGHRS, CDR2 YFSETQ, per germline. V lost 0 bases to trimming and J lost 9 bases, with 16 bases between them. CDR3 loop: CASSLASGGQGEQFF. As DNA, the CDR3 is TGCGCCAGCAGCTTGGCGTCAGGCGGGCAGGGTGAGCAGTTCTTC.

J is TRBJ2-3 and V is TRBV5-6, with D unclear. V was clipped by 0 bases and J by 4 bases, with 15 bases between them. There are 16 residues in the CDR3. Germline CDR1 SGHDT, CDR2 YYEEEE. The CDR3 DNA follows: TGTGCCAGCAGCTTGGGTCTGACGTATACCCCAGATACGCAGTATTTT. Protein sequence: CASSLGLTYTPDTQYF. Full variable domain (missing parts from reference TRBV5-6 and TRBJ2-3): DAGVTQSPTHLIKTRGQQVTLRCSPKSGHDTVSWYQQALGQGPQFIFQYYEEEERQRGNFPDRFSGHQFPNYSSELNVNALLLGDSALYLCASSLGLTYTPDTQYFGPGTRLTVL.

This clonotype was detected only a few times. The chain uses TRBV2 and TRBJ1-1; D unclear. Per the germline V gene, CDR1 is SNHLY and CDR2 is FYNNEI. The V end lost 6 bases, the J end lost 4 bases, and 15 bases lay between the germline ends. There are 14 residues in the CDR3. The chain's CDR3 is CASSREATITEAFF. The CDR3, as DNA: TGTGCCAGCAGCCGCGAGGCGACTATCACTGAAGCTTTCTTT.

The chain is built from TRBV12-3 or TRBV12-4 and TRBJ1-2; the D gene is possibly TRBD1 (6 bases). V lost 6 bases and J lost 8, with 16 bases in between. The CDR3 runs to 13 residues. CDR3 amino acids: CASSNAWGQGYTF. The CDR3 DNA is TGTGCCAGCAGCAATGCCTGGGGACAAGGCTACACCTTC.

The table lists this clonotype with many counts. V gene TRBV4-3 combines with J gene TRBJ1-2; D might be TRBD1 (5 bases). V was pared by 1 base and J by 6 bases, with 18 bases between. CDR1 is LGHNA and CDR2 is YSLEER in the germline V gene. The CDR3 loop spans 16 amino acids. The CDR3 is CASSQVPEGRDHGYTF. CDR3 DNA: TGCGCCAGCAGCCAAGTCCCGGAGGGGCGAGATCATGGCTACACCTTC.

In this sample, this clonotype turned up a few times. The chain has TRBV20-1 and TRBJ2-3; 9 nucleotides agree with TRBD1. This CDR3 contains 14 residues. J lost 2 bases, V lost 6 bases, and 6 bases had no gene match. CDR1 DFQATT and CDR2 SNEGSKA come from the germline V gene (reference sequence). The CDR3 DNA reads as TGCAGTGCAGGGGGACAGGGTAACACAGATACGCAGTATTTT. Translation: CSAGGQGNTDTQYF.

This sequence joins TRBV6-6 and TRBJ2-7; 8 bases match TRBD2. This CDR3 contains 15 residues. Germline loops: CDR1 MNHNY, CDR2 SVGAGI (reference sequence). The trim removed 5 bases at V and 2 bases at J, leaving 8 bases unmatched. CDR3: CASSETGTRAYEQYF. In DNA form, the CDR3 reads TGTGCCAGCAGTGAAACCGGGACTAGAGCCTACGAGCAGTACTTC.

There are a few counts of this clonotype. The V and J genes are TRBV20-1 and TRBJ2-3; TRBD1 is a possible D gene (5 bases). This CDR3 spans 16 amino acids. Germline V gives CDR1 DFQATT, CDR2 SNEGSKA (reference sequence). The V end was cut by 0 bases, the J end by 0 bases, with 13 bases between. The DNA for the CDR3 is TGCAGTGCTAGAGACGACAGTAAAGCTAGCACAGATACGCAGTATTTT. This gives the protein CSARDDSKASTDTQYF.

The chain links TRBV18 to TRBJ1-1, with TRBD1 identical over 7 bases. CDR3 length: 13 residues. The ends lost 4 bases at V and 7 bases at J; junction bases unmatched: 6. Germline CDR1 reads KGHSH; CDR2 reads LQKENI. The CDR3 sequence: CASSLGTAREAFF. CDR3 bases: TGTGCCAGCTCACTTGGGACAGCGCGTGAAGCTTTCTTT.